The sequence of this TCR beta chain was determined in a study of cytomegalovirus exposure and HLA in healthy donors. Findings and caveats of the study: 164 TCR beta chains were listed as cytomegalovirus-associated. Testing in vitro showed a few CMV-associated chains specific for CMV antigens. Subsequent analysis found a tendency for first-cohort TCR clusters to co-occur within the 95 to 150 validation repertoires. Rare TCR sequences predominated, though certain public TCRs were found in many donors.

The table came from immunoSEQ multiplex PCR; TCRdb's copy has only in-frame clones and leaves some out. The sample yields 70,000 to 75,000 clones, over 85% seen once. On this clone itself: Its antigen is not known.

Germline assignment: CDR1 SGHTA and CDR2 FQGTGA. This CDR3 spans 15 amino acids. With V trimmed by 5 bases and J by 2 bases, 9 bases remained unmatched. The genes are TRBV7-3 and TRBJ2-7; 7 bases align to TRBD2. This receptor was taken from a young man in good health and CMV-seropositive. What was sequenced was PBMCs. CDR3 sequence reads: CASSLSGSHPYEQYF. The CDR3 region has the DNA TGTGCCAGCAGCCTTAGCGGGTCCCATCCCTACGAGCAGTACTTC.